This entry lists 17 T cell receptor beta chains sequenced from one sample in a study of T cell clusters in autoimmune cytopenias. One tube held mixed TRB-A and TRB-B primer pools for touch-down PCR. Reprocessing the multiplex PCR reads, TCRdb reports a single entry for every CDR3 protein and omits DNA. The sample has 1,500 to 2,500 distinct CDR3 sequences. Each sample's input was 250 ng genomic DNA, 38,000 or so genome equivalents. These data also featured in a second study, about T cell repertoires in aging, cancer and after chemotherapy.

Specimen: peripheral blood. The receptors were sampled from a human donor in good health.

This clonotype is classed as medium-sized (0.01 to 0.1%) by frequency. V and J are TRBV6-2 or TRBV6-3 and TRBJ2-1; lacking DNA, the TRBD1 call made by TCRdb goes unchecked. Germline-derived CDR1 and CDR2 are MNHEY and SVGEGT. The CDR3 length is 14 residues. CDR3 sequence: CASRDRDRYNEQFF.

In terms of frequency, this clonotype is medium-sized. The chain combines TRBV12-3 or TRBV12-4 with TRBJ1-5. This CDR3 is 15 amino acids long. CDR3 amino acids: CASSPGLLSNQPQHF.

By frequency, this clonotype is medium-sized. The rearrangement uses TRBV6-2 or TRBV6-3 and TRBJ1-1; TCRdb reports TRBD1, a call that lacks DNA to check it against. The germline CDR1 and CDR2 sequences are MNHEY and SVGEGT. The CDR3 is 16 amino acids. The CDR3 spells CASRRDRGFMNTEAFF.

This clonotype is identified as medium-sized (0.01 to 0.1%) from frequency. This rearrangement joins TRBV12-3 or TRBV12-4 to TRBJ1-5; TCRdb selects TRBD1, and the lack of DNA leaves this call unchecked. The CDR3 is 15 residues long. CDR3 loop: CASSPGGSINQPQHF.

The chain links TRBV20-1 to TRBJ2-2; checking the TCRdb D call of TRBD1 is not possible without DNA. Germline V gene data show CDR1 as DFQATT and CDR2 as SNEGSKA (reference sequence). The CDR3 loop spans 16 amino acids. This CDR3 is CSARDVRQGGTGELFF.

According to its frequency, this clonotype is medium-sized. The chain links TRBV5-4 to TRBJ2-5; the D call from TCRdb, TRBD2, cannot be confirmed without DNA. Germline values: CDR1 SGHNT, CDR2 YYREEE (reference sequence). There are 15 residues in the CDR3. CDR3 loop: CASSLVGSAQETQYF.

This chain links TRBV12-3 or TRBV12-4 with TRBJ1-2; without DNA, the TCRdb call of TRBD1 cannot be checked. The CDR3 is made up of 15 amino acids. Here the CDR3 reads CASSLGGGGIYGYTF.

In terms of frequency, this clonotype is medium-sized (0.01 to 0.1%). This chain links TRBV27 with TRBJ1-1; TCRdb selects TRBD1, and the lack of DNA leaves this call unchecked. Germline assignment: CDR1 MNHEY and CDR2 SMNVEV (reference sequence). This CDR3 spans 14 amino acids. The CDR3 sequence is CASSFRDPNTEAFF.

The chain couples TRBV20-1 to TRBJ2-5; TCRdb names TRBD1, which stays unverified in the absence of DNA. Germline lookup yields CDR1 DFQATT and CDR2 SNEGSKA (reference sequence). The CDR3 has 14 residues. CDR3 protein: CSARGQGPGETQYF.

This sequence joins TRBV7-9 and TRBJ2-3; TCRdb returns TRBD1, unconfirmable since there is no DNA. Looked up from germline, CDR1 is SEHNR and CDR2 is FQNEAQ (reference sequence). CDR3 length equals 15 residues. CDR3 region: CASSKRTGIADTQYF.

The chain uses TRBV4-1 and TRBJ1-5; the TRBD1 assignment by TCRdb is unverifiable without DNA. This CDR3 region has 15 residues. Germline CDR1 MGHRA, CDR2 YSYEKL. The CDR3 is CASSPTAGTDQPQHF.

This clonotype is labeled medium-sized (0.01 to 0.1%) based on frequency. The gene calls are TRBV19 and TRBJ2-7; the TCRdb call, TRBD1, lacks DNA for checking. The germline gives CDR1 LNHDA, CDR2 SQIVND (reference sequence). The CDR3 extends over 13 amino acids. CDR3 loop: CASSRGTAYEQYF.

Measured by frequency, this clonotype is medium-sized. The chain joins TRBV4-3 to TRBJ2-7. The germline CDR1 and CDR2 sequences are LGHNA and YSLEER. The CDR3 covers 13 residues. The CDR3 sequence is CASSQDQHYEQYF.

The CDR3 spells CASSQDTLSSGYTF. This chain links TRBV4-2 with TRBJ1-2. Germline CDR1 reads LGHNA; CDR2 reads YNFKEQ. This CDR3 region has 14 residues.

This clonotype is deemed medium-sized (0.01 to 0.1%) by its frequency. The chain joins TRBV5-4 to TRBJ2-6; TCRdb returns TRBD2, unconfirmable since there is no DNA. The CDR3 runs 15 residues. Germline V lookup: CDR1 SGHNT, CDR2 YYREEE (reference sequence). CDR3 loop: CASSYRGAGANVLTF.

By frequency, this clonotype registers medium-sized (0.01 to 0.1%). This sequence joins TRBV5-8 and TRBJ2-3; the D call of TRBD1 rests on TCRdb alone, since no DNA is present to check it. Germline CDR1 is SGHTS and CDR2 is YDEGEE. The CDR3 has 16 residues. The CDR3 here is CASTLGRTGDTDTQYF.

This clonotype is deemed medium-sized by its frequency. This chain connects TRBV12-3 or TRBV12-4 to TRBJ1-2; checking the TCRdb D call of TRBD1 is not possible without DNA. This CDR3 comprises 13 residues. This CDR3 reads CASTLTGIAGYTF.